The next 19 T cell receptor beta chains were all read from a single sample in a study of T cell changes during pregnancy in multiple sclerosis. TCRdb's copy holds only in-frame clones and misses some; the assay was immunoSEQ multiplex PCR. The sample yields tens of thousands of clones, 90% seen once. The sample was CD4+ T cells from peripheral blood mononuclear cells, taken in the first trimester of pregnancy. The receptors were gathered from a female donor with multiple sclerosis, enrolled in a pregnancy study.

This clone was seen a few times. The chain is built from TRBV30 and TRBJ1-3; D not resolved. Trimming left V 1 base short and J 8 bases short, with 12 bases between. CDR3 length: 13 amino acids. Looked up from germline, CDR1 is GTSNPN and CDR2 is SVGIG (reference sequence). The DNA of the CDR3 is TGTGCCTGGAGTGCGTTCCCTTCGGACACCATATATTTT. It yields the protein CAWSAFPSDTIYF. Drawing the rest from reference TRBV30 and TRBJ1-3, the complete variable domain is SQTIHQWPATLVQPVGSPLSLECTVEGTSNPNLYWYRQAAGRGLQLLFYSVGIGQISSEVPQNLSASRPQDRQFILSSKKLLLSDSGFYLCAWSAFPSDTIYFGEGSWLTVV.

V and J are TRBV5-1 and TRBJ2-2, with D perhaps matching TRBD2 (5 bases). V gave up 3 bases and J gave up 3 bases, with 15 bases separating them. This CDR3 contains 16 residues. CDR1 is SGHRS, CDR2 YFSETQ, per germline. CDR3 nucleotides: TGCGCCAGCAGCTCGGGGTGGCAGTGGGACACCGGGGAGCTGTTTTTT. It specifies CASSSGWQWDTGELFF.

The chain has TRBV7-6 and TRBJ2-2; weak D call: TRBD1 (6 bases). The germline V gene has CDR1 SGHVS and CDR2 FNYEAQ. There are 17 residues in the CDR3. The ends were cut back, 1 base at V and 5 bases at J, with 17 bases in the middle. The CDR3 nucleotides are TGTGCCAGCAGCTTAGTAGGGGGACACGCTGATACCGGGGAGCTGTTTTTT. This sequence encodes CASSLVGGHADTGELFF.

This chain links TRBV19 with TRBJ1-5; maybe TRBD1 (6 bases). The CDR3 contains 15 residues. V lost 5 bases and J 9 bases, leaving 20 bases between the germline ends. The germline CDR1 and CDR2 sequences are LNHDA and SQIVND (reference sequence). The CDR3 DNA follows: TGTGCCAGTAGTCTAATACAGGGTAATCAACGGCCCCAGCATTTT. It encodes CASSLIQGNQRPQHF.

This sequence joins TRBV5-4 and TRBJ2-7; 7 bases align to TRBD2. Germline assignment: CDR1 SGHNT and CDR2 YYREEE (reference sequence). The length of the CDR3 is 14 residues. J was trimmed by 5 bases and V by 1 base; bases with no gene match: 6. This chain's CDR3 is CASSLKGGPHEQYF. The CDR3 DNA sequence: TGTGCCAGCAGCTTGAAGGGAGGGCCCCACGAGCAGTACTTC.

The J gene is TRBJ2-7, the V gene TRBV28; tentatively, D is TRBD2 (6 bases). Trimming shortened V by 6 bases and J by 3 bases, and 15 bases separated the two germline ends. CDR3 length: 14 amino acids. Germline-derived CDR1 and CDR2 are MDHEN and SYDVKM. CDR3 in amino acids: CASRTPGDIYEQYF. The CDR3 DNA sequence: TGTGCCAGCAGAACTCCGGGGGATATCTACGAGCAGTACTTC.

This clone was counted a single time. The rearrangement links TRBV14 to TRBJ2-3; D gene unclear. The CDR3 runs 12 residues. From germline, CDR1 is SGHDN and CDR2 FVKESK. V gave up 4 bases and J gave up 1 base, with 3 bases separating them. CDR3 DNA sequence: TGTGCCAGCAGCCCGGGCACAGATACGCAGTATTTT. Encoded protein: CASSPGTDTQYF.

V usage is TRBV14 and J usage is TRBJ1-2, with D unclear. The CDR3 contains 15 residues. V lost 4 bases to trimming and J lost 6 bases, with 18 bases between them. Germline lookup yields CDR1 SGHDN and CDR2 FVKESK. The CDR3 region has the DNA TGTGCCAGCAGCCCCTACGAGGAGCGACCTAATGGCTACACCTTC. This codes for CASSPYEERPNGYTF.

This clone has only one observation. V gene TRBV6-6 combines with J gene TRBJ1-5; 7 bases are shared with TRBD1. The V and J ends lost 6 bases and 2 bases, in that order; junction bases with no gene match: 10. This CDR3 contains 16 residues. Germline V lookup: CDR1 MNHNY, CDR2 SVGAGI (reference sequence). As DNA, the CDR3 is TGTGCCAGCAGCCTACCGCGAGGGACAGGCAATCAGCCCCAGCATTTT. Protein: CASSLPRGTGNQPQHF.

The chain links TRBV5-4 to TRBJ2-3; no clear D gene. This CDR3 is built from 14 residues. Deletions cut 4 bases from V and 5 bases from J, with 14 bases between. Germline CDR1 and CDR2: SGHNT and YYREEE (reference sequence). CDR3 sequence: CASSPVTVRDTQYF. For the CDR3, the DNA is TGTGCCAGCAGCCCCGTCACGGTTCGAGATACGCAGTATTTT.

V gene TRBV5-5 combines with J gene TRBJ2-1; tentative D call: TRBD1 (6 bases). V lost 4 bases and J lost 4, with 15 bases in between. Germline assignment: CDR1 SGHKS and CDR2 YYEKEE (reference sequence). The CDR3 length is 15 residues. This CDR3 reads CASSPLTGGYNEQFF. DNA of the CDR3: TGTGCCAGCAGCCCCCTGACAGGAGGTTACAATGAGCAGTTCTTC. The full variable domain, rest sourced from reference TRBV5-5 and TRBJ2-1, is DAGVTQSPTHLIKTRGQQVTLRCSPISGHKSVSWYQQVLGQGPQFIFQYYEKEERGRGNFPDRFSARQFPNYSSELNVNALLLGDSALYLCASSPLTGGYNEQFFGPGTRLTVL.

The chain employs TRBV27 and TRBJ2-1; 8 nucleotides line up with TRBD1. Looked up from germline, CDR1 is MNHEY and CDR2 is SMNVEV (reference sequence). With V trimmed by 4 bases and J by 8 bases, 10 bases remained unmatched. CDR3 length equals 15 residues. The CDR3 DNA sequence: TGTGCCAGCAGTTCCCCCGGGACAGGCCACGATGAGCAGTTCTTC. Translating it yields CASSSPGTGHDEQFF.

In DNA form, the CDR3 reads TGCGCCAGCAGCTGGGACAGGGGGCAAGCTGGGGCCAACGTCCTGACTTTC. Protein: CASSWDRGQAGANVLTF. The chain combines TRBV5-1 with TRBJ2-6; the match to TRBD1 covers 12 bases. The V gene end was trimmed by 3 bases and the J gene end by 2 bases; junction bases not matched to a gene: 3. The length of the CDR3 is 17 residues. In germline, CDR1 is SGHRS, CDR2 YFSETQ.

The chain combines TRBV19 with TRBJ2-7; D may be TRBD1 (5 bases). Germline lookup yields CDR1 LNHDA and CDR2 SQIVND (reference sequence). The ends were cut back, 5 bases at V and 6 bases at J, with 17 bases in the middle. The CDR3 extends over 14 amino acids. The CDR3 protein is CASSSPGISSEQYF. The CDR3 DNA is TGTGCCAGTAGTTCGCCAGGGATAAGTTCCGAGCAGTACTTC.

The chain recombines TRBV28 with TRBJ1-4, with 9 bases aligning to TRBD1. The V segment lost 5 bases and the J segment 8 bases; nucleotides outside the gene matches: 3. CDR3 length: 13 residues. The germline gives CDR1 MDHEN, CDR2 SYDVKM. The DNA for the CDR3 is TGTGCCAGCAGTCGGGACAGGGCCGAAAAACTGTTTTTT. Protein product: CASSRDRAEKLFF.

V and J are TRBV6-4 and TRBJ2-1, with a tentative D call TRBD2 (7 bases). Germline V gives CDR1 MRHNA, CDR2 SNTAGT. V shed 0 bases and J shed 9 bases, with 12 bases lying between them. This CDR3 is 14 amino acids long. DNA of the CDR3: TGTGCCAGCAGTGACTCGCAGGGGAGGGGTGAGCAGTTCTTC. Protein: CASSDSQGRGEQFF.

This clone was counted a few times. V is TRBV6-6 and J is TRBJ1-1; D is undetermined. V gave up 6 bases and J gave up 3 bases, with 11 bases separating them. CDR1 and CDR2 from the germline V gene are MNHNY and SVGAGI (reference sequence). This CDR3 region has 13 residues. The CDR3: CASSQFSDTEAFF. The CDR3 DNA follows: TGTGCCAGCAGCCAGTTCTCAGACACTGAAGCTTTCTTT.

The chain is built from TRBV27 and TRBJ2-1, with D hard to call. The CDR3 is 15 residues long. Germline lookup yields CDR1 MNHEY and CDR2 SMNVEV (reference sequence). V was clipped by 5 bases and J by 4 bases, with 15 bases between them. CDR3 DNA sequence: TGTGCCAGCAGTCCTCGCAGGCCCAAATACAATGAGCAGTTCTTC. This codes for CASSPRRPKYNEQFF.

V usage is TRBV7-9 and J usage is TRBJ1-1; the D gene is possibly TRBD1 (5 bases). This CDR3 region has 18 residues. V was shortened by 0 bases and J by 1 base, with 18 bases between the two germline ends. Germline CDR1 reads SEHNR; CDR2 reads FQNEAQ (reference sequence). CDR3 sequence reads: CASSLAIFQGTSNTEAFF. The CDR3 DNA reads as TGTGCCAGCAGCTTAGCTATTTTTCAGGGTACCTCGAACACTGAAGCTTTCTTT.